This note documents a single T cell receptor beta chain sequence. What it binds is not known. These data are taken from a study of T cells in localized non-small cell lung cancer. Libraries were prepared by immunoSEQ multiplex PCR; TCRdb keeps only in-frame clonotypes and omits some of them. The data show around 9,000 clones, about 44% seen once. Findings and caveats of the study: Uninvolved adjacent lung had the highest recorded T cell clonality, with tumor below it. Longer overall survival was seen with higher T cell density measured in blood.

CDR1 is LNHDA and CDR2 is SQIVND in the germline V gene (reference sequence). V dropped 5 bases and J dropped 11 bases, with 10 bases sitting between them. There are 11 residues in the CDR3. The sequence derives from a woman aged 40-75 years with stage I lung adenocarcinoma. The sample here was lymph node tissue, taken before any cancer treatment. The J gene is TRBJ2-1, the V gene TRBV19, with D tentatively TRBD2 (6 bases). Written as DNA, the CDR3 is TGTGCCAGTAGTGTGGGACTTCAGCAGTTCTTC. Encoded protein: CASSVGLQQFF.